One and the same sample provided the 22 T cell receptor beta chains below, sequenced in a study of T-cell memory formation after mild COVID-19. Using its own MiXCR run on the 5' RACE reads, TCRdb lists one record per CDR3 protein. This table has about 57,000 distinct CDR3 sequences, 10% to 15% appearing once. Input material: PBMCs or a T cell subset sorted from them (not recorded which). These receptors were obtained from a man younger than 35 who had mild COVID-19 (a few samples of this study predate the infection). Cell type and time point are not known.

This clonotype came up once. The V and J genes are TRBV5-5 and TRBJ1-5; 7 bases align to TRBD1. The CDR3 covers 16 residues. In germline, CDR1 is SGHKS, CDR2 YYEKEE (reference sequence). V was pared by 2 bases and J by 5 bases, with 10 bases of the junction left unmatched. The CDR3 DNA sequence: TGTGCCAGCAGCTTTTCAGGGGGGCCCGGGGATCAGCCCCAGCATTTT. Its translation is CASSFSGGPGDQPQHF.

The chain carries TRBV4-3 and TRBJ1-4; D gene uncertain. Looked up from germline, CDR1 is LGHNA and CDR2 is YSLEER. The CDR3 is 16 amino acids. V was shortened by 0 bases and J by 3 bases, with 11 bases between the two germline ends. The CDR3 spells CASSQDHRAANEKLFF. Written as DNA, the CDR3 is TGCGCCAGCAGCCAAGATCATCGGGCGGCTAATGAAAAACTGTTTTTT.

This clonotype was seen more than once but under ten times. V and J are TRBV15 and TRBJ1-1; D gene uncertain. The germline gives CDR1 LNHNV, CDR2 YYDKDF (reference sequence). The length of the CDR3 is 14 residues. V lost 6 bases and J 1 base, leaving 12 bases between the germline ends. In DNA, the CDR3 is TGTGCCACCAGTGACCCTGGAACGAACACTGAAGCTTTCTTT. It codes for CATSDPGTNTEAFF. Filled out from reference TRBV15 and TRBJ1-1, the complete variable domain reads DAMVIQNPRYQVTQFGKPVTLSCSQTLNHNVMYWYQQKSSQAPKLLFHYYDKDFNNEADTPDNFQSRRPNTSFCFLDIRSPGLGDTAMYLCATSDPGTNTEAFFGQGTRLTVV.

V usage is TRBV7-9 and J usage is TRBJ2-5; D might be TRBD1 (6 bases). This CDR3 has 15 residues. Per germline, CDR1 SEHNR and CDR2 FQNEAQ (reference sequence). The ends were cut back, 1 base at V and 2 bases at J, with 11 bases in the middle. CDR3 nucleotide sequence: TGTGCCAGCAGCTTAGACAGGGTTCCACAAGAGACCCAGTACTTC. Amino acids: CASSLDRVPQETQYF. Filled out from reference TRBV7-9 and TRBJ2-5, the complete variable domain reads DTGVSQNPRHKITKRGQNVTFRCDPISEHNRLYWYRQTLGQGPEFLTYFQNEAQLEKSRLLSDRFSAERPKGSFSTLEIQRTEQGDSAMYLCASSLDRVPQETQYFGPGTRLLVL.

This clonotype has more than one count but fewer than ten. The gene calls are TRBV2 and TRBJ1-5; D unclear. The CDR3 has 14 residues. Germline-derived CDR1 and CDR2 are SNHLY and FYNNEI. V was trimmed by 1 base and J by 10 bases, leaving 14 bases between them. The CDR3 DNA reads as TGTGCCAGCAGTGAAGAGGTGGCAATCAGCCCCCAGCATTTT. This encodes CASSEEVAISPQHF.

This clonotype has more than one count but fewer than ten. Here the CDR3 DNA reads TGTGCCAGCAGTGAAACCGGACCAGCCTACGAGCAGTACGTC. It codes for CASSETGPAYEQYV. The chain combines TRBV6-1 with TRBJ2-7; D is unresolved. V lost 2 bases, J lost 2 bases, and 10 bases lay in between. There are 14 residues in the CDR3. The germline gives CDR1 MNHNS, CDR2 SASEGT.

V gene TRBV28 combines with J gene TRBJ1-2; 7 bases are shared with TRBD1. Germline CDR1 reads MDHEN; CDR2 reads SYDVKM. This CDR3 has 14 amino acids. Trimming at V came to 7 bases and at J to 3 bases, leaving 8 bases not matched to a gene. CDR3 loop: CASTQRDSHYGYTF. The CDR3 bases are TGTGCCAGCACCCAGAGGGACAGTCACTATGGCTACACCTTC.

The chain combines TRBV4-2 with TRBJ2-7; 9 bases are shared with TRBD1. CDR1 and CDR2 from the germline V gene are LGHNA and YNFKEQ. Germline trimming cut 5 bases from V and 2 bases from J; bases unmatched to any gene: 13. This CDR3 is built from 17 residues. CDR3 sequence: CASSKRRDRATPYEQYV. CDR3 DNA: TGTGCCAGCAGCAAACGACGGGACAGGGCAACGCCCTACGAGCAGTACGTC.

The chain uses TRBV24-1 and TRBJ2-2; possible D gene TRBD2, 6 bases. V was trimmed by 2 bases and J by 7 bases, leaving 10 bases between them. Germline CDR1 reads KGHDR; CDR2 reads SFDVKD. The CDR3 has 14 residues. Written as DNA, the CDR3 is TGTGCCACCAGTGATTGGAGGGAACACGGGGAGCTGTTTTTT. It specifies CATSDWREHGELFF.

This rearrangement joins TRBV4-1 to TRBJ2-1; possible D gene TRBD1, 6 bases. Trimming removed 1 base from V and 7 bases from J, with 11 bases in between. CDR1 is MGHRA, CDR2 YSYEKL, per germline. CDR3 length: 14 residues. The CDR3: CASSQGRQANEQFF. DNA for the CDR3: TGCGCCAGCAGCCAAGGCCGACAGGCAAATGAGCAGTTCTTC.

This chain joins TRBV2 and TRBJ1-2; TRBD1 matches at 8 bases. This CDR3 spans 13 amino acids. V trimming: 6 bases; J trimming: 8 bases; junction bases outside the gene matches: 8. Germline CDR1 reads SNHLY; CDR2 reads FYNNEI. CDR3 sequence (DNA): TGTGCCAGCAGCGTCCGGACAGGGACCGGCTACACCTTC. Its translation: CASSVRTGTGYTF.

The chain employs TRBV9 and TRBJ2-3; D gene uncertain. Germline CDR1 and CDR2: SGDLS and YYNGEE. V dropped 0 bases and J dropped 4 bases, with 9 bases sitting between them. The CDR3 consists of 14 residues. The CDR3 here is CASSVDARADTQYF. In DNA, the CDR3 is TGTGCCAGCAGCGTAGATGCCCGGGCAGATACGCAGTATTTT.

The chain links TRBV29-1 to TRBJ2-1, with D maybe TRBD1 (6 bases). CDR1 is SQVTM, CDR2 ANQGSEA, per germline. Trimming pared 4 bases from V and 0 bases from J, leaving 10 bases between. The CDR3 has 14 residues. The CDR3 DNA sequence: TGCAGCGTTGTCGCAGGGGACTCCTACAATGAGCAGTTCTTC. This sequence encodes CSVVAGDSYNEQFF.

This chain joins TRBV28 and TRBJ2-5, with a weak D call TRBD2 (5 bases). Germline V gene lookup returns CDR1 MDHEN and CDR2 SYDVKM. This CDR3 is built from 14 residues. V was cut by 4 bases and J by 5 bases, with 14 bases left in between. The CDR3, as DNA: TGTGCCAGCAGTTCCCCCGGAGGTTTGGAGACCCAGTACTTC. Amino acid sequence: CASSSPGGLETQYF.

The genes are TRBV4-1 and TRBJ2-2; 7 bases map to TRBD2. Losses at the gene ends were 1 base for V and 1 base for J; bases not matched to a gene: 0. Germline loops: CDR1 MGHRA, CDR2 YSYEKL. The CDR3 length is 15 residues. CDR3 region: CASSQAGGNTGELFF. For the CDR3, the DNA is TGCGCCAGCAGCCAAGCGGGGGGGAACACCGGGGAGCTGTTTTTT.

A few counts support this clonotype. The J gene is TRBJ1-4, the V gene TRBV27; 12 nucleotides match TRBD1. V shed 5 bases and J 10 bases; nucleotides not matched to a gene: 8. CDR1 and CDR2 from the germline V gene are MNHEY and SMNVEV (reference sequence). CDR3 length: 15 residues. CDR3 protein: CASSPGTGGFGKLFF. CDR3 coding DNA: TGTGCCAGCAGTCCCGGGACAGGGGGCTTTGGAAAACTGTTTTTT.

The chain couples TRBV15 to TRBJ1-5, with D possibly being TRBD1 (6 bases). Trimming pared 0 bases from V and 7 bases from J, leaving 19 bases between. The CDR3 sequence is 17 residues long. Germline loops: CDR1 LNHNV, CDR2 YYDKDF (reference sequence). The CDR3 here is CATSRDAGAKLGQPQHF. In DNA, the CDR3 is TGTGCCACCAGCAGAGATGCAGGGGCTAAGCTCGGACAGCCCCAGCATTTT.

This clonotype was seen many times. The V gene is TRBV29-1, the J gene TRBJ2-5; D possibly corresponds to TRBD1 (5 bases). The V gene's germline CDR1 is SQVTM and CDR2 ANQGSEA. The CDR3 consists of 12 residues. V was trimmed by 4 bases and J by 0 bases, leaving 6 bases between them. Here the CDR3 DNA reads TGCAGCGTTGGACAGCACCAAGAGACCCAGTACTTC. It yields the protein CSVGQHQETQYF.

At least ten counts were recorded for this clonotype. This rearrangement joins TRBV6-5 to TRBJ2-7, with TRBD1 identical over 9 bases. The CDR3 contains 15 residues. Germline V gives CDR1 MNHEY, CDR2 SVGAGI. Unmatched junction bases numbered 3, after V lost 0 bases and J lost 3 bases. CDR3 bases: TGTGCCAGCAGTTACTCCGGGACAGGGCGCTACGAGCAGTACTTC. Translation gives CASSYSGTGRYEQYF.

The chain carries TRBV7-2 and TRBJ2-2, with 9 bases aligning to TRBD1. Germline V gives CDR1 SGHTA, CDR2 FQGNSA. The V and J ends lost 4 bases and 5 bases, in that order; junction bases with no gene match: 23. This CDR3 region has 21 residues. The CDR3 here is CASSSALFRTGVSKKTGELFF. The CDR3 DNA reads as TGTGCCAGCAGCTCCGCTTTGTTCCGGACAGGGGTTAGTAAGAAGACCGGGGAGCTGTTTTTT.

V usage is TRBV29-1 and J usage is TRBJ1-2; unclear D gene. V was pared by 7 bases and J by 4 bases, with 16 bases between. Per germline, CDR1 SQVTM and CDR2 ANQGSEA. This CDR3 region has 13 residues. In nucleotides, the CDR3 is TGCAGCGCCGTAACAGAGAATCTCTATGGCTACACCTTC. Its translation: CSAVTENLYGYTF.

At least ten counts were recorded for this clonotype. The chain uses TRBV7-9 and TRBJ2-7, with D possibly matching TRBD1 (6 bases). Between the trimmed V and J ends, which lost 5 bases and 5 bases, there was a span of 16 bases. The CDR3 length is 14 residues. Germline V gene lookup returns CDR1 SEHNR and CDR2 FQNEAQ (reference sequence). The CDR3 is CASSPRQESHEQYF. In DNA form, the CDR3 reads TGTGCCAGCAGCCCCCGACAGGAATCCCACGAGCAGTACTTC.